This T cell receptor (beta chain) is drawn from a study of blood T cell repertoires in COVID-19. This clone has more than one count but fewer than ten. The data were produced by immunoSEQ multiplex PCR, yet TCRdb's version contains in-frame clones alone and is incomplete. The sample yields over 85,000 clones, approximately 90% seen once. Germline CDR1 and CDR2: ENHRY and SYGVKD. The CDR3 sequence is 14 residues long. Trimming at V came to 11 bases and at J to 8 bases, leaving 10 bases not matched to a gene. The sample consisted of peripheral blood. The clonotype originates from a male donor with acute or convalescent COVID-19. The V and J genes are TRBV10-3 and TRBJ2-1, with TRBD2 identical over 12 bases. In nucleotides, the CDR3 is TGTGCCTCCAAGCGACTAGCGGGGGTTGATGAGCAGTTCTTC. It is translated as CASKRLAGVDEQFF.